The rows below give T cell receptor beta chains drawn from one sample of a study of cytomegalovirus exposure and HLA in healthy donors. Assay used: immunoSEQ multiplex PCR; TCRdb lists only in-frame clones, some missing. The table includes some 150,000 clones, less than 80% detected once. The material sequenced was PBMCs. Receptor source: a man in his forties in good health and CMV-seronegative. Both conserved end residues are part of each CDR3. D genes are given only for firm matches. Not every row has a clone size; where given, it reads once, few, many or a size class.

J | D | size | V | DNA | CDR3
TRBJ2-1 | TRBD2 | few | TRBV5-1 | TGCGCCAGCAGCTTTCTAGCGGGAGTTGAGCAGTTCTTC | CASSFLAGVEQFF
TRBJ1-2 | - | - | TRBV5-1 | TGCGCCAGCAGCTTAGCGACCGGGACTTCCGGAGGCCCCAGCTACACCTTC | CASSLATGTSGGPSYTF
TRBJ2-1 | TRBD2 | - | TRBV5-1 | TGCGCCAGCAGCCCGGGACTAGCGGGAGTGAATGAGCAGTTCTTC | CASSPGLAGVNEQFF
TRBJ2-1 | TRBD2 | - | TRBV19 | TGTGCCAGTAGTGGCACTAGCGGGAGGGGCTACAATGAGCAGTTCTTC | CASSGTSGRGYNEQFF
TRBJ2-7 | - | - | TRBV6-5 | TGTGCCAGCAGTTACTATGACAACTCCTACGAGCAGTACTTC | CASSYYDNSYEQYF
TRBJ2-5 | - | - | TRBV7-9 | TGTGCCAGCAGCTCCGAAGAGACCCAGTACTTC | CASSSEETQYF
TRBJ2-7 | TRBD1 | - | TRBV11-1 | TGTGCCAGCAGCCCAGGCGAAGGGACAGCCCCCTACGAGCAGTACTTC | CASSPGEGTAPYEQYF
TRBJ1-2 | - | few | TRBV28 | TGTGCCATCAACAAATCCTTACCCCCGAACTATGGCTACACCTTC | CAINKSLPPNYGYTF
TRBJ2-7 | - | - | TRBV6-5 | TGTGCCAGCAGTTACTTCCGGGGTTTCCACGAGCAGTACTTC | CASSYFRGFHEQYF
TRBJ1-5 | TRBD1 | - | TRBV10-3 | TGTGCCATCAGTGCGGACAGGGAAGGCCAGCCCCAGCATTTT | CAISADREGQPQHF
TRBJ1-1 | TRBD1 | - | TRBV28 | TGTGCCAGCAGCCTTCCACAGGGGTGGACTGAAGCTTTCTTT | CASSLPQGWTEAFF
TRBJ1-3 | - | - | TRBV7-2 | TGTGCCAGCAGCTTAACAGCCTCTGGAAACACCATATATTTT | CASSLTASGNTIYF
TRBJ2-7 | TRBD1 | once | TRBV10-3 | TGTGCCATCAGGCCGGGGACAGGGGCGGACGAGCAGTACTTC | CAIRPGTGADEQYF
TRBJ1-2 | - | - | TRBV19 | TGTGCCAGTAGTATAGATCGCACAAAGAACTATGGCTACACCTTC | CASSIDRTKNYGYTF
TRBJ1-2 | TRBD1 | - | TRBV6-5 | TGTGCCAGCAGTTACTCGGGGGCAGGGGGCGTTGGCTACACCTTC | CASSYSGAGGVGYTF
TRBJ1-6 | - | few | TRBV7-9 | TGTGCCAGCAGCTTAAACGGCGGAATTTCACCCCTCCACTTT | CASSLNGGISPLHF
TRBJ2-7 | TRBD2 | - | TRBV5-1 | TGCGCCAGCAGCTTAACCGGGACTAGCGGGGCCTACGAGCAGTACTTC | CASSLTGTSGAYEQYF
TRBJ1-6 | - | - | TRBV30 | TGTGCCTGGAGTCCAGGGGCGGGGGCTGCCCTCCACTTT | CAWSPGAGAALHF
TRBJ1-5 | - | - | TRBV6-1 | TGTGCCAGCAACAGACCCAATCAGCCCCAGCATTTT | CASNRPNQPQHF
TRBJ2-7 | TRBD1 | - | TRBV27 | TGTGCCAGCAGTACCGGGACAGGGGGTAGGCAGTACTTC | CASSTGTGGRQYF
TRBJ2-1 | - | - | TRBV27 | TGTGCCAGCAGTCTTATTAACCCACAACAGGGGGGGTACAATGAGCAGTTCTTC | CASSLINPQQGGYNEQFF
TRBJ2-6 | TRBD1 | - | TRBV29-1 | TGCAGCGTTAGGGGACAGGGTAGTGGGGCCAACGTCCTGACTTTC | CSVRGQGSGANVLTF